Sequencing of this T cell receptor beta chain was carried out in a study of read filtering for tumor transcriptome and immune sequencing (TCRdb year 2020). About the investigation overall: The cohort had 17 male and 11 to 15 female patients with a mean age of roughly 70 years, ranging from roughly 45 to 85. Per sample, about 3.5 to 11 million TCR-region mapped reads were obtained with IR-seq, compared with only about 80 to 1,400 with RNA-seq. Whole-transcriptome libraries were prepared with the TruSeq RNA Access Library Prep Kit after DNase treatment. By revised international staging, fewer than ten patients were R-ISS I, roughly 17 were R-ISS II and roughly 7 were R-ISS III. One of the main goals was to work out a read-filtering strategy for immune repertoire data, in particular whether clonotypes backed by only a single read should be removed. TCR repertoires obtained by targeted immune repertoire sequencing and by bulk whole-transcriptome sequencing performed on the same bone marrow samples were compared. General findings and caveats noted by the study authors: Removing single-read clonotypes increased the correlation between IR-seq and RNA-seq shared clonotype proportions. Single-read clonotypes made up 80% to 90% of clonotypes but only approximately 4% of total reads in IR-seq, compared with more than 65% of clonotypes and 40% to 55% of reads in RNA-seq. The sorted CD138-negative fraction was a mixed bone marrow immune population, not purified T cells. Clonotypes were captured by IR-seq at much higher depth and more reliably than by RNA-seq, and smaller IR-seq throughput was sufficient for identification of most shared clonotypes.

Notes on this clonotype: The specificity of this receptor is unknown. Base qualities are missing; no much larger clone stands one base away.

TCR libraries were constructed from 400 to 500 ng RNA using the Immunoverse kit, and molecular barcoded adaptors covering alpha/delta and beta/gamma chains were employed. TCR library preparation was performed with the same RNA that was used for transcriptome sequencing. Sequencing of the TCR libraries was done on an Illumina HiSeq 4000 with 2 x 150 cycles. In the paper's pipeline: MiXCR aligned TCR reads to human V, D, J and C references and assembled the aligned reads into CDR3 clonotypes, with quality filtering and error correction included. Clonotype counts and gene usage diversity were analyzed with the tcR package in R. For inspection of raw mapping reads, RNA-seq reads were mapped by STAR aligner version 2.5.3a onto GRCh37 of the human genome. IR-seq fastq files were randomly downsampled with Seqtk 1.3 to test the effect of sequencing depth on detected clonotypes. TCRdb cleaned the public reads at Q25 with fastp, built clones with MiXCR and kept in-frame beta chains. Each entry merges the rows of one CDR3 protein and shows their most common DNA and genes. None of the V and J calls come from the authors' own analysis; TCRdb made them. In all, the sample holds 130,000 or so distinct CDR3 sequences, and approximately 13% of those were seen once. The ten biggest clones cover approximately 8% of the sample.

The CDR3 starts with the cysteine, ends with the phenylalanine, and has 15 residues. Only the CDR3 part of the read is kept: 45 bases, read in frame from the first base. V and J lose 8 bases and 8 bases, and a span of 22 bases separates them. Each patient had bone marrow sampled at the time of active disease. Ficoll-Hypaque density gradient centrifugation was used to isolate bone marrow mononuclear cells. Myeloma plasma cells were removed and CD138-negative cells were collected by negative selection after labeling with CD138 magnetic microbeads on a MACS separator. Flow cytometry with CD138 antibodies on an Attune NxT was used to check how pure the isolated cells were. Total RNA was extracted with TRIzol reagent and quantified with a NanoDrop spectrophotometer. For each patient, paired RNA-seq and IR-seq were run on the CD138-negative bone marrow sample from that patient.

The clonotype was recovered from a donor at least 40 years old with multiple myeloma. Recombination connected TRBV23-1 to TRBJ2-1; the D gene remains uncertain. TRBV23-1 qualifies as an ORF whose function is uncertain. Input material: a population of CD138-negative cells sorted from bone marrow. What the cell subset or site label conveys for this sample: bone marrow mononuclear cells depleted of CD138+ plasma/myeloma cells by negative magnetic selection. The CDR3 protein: CASGPGLNTGDEQFF. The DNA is TGCGCCAGCGGCCCTGGATTGAATACCGGCGATGAGCAGTTCTTC.